The present TCR beta chain was sequenced within a study of T cell changes during pregnancy in multiple sclerosis. The CDR3 covers 15 residues. The ends were cut back, 0 bases at V and 6 bases at J, with 12 bases in the middle. Per the germline V gene, CDR1 is MNHEY and CDR2 is SVGAGI. Sequencing used immunoSEQ multiplex PCR; TCRdb keeps in-frame clones, though not all of them. The sample holds roughly 74,000 clones; around nine tenths are singletons and the top ten take 3.3%. V gene TRBV6-5 combines with J gene TRBJ2-1; tentatively, D is TRBD1 (6 bases). This clonotype was obtained from a female donor with multiple sclerosis, enrolled in a pregnancy study. The sample consisted of peripheral blood, taken before pregnancy. Here the CDR3 DNA reads TGTGCCAGCAGTTACTCGACAGGATACACCAATGAGCAGTTCTTC. It encodes CASSYSTGYTNEQFF.